This T cell receptor (beta chain) was retrieved from a study of monozygotic twins with inflammatory bowel disease (dated by TCRdb to between 2018 and 2021). For the wider study: The full study comprised 28 monozygotic twin pairs: nine German pairs (four IBD-concordant, five IBD-discordant) and 19 IBD-discordant Danish pairs. Disease-associated traits were sought mainly through comparisons between IBD patients and their genetically identical healthy co-twins within discordant pairs. Each individual had, on average, about 151 000 unique TCRalpha sequences and 181 000 unique TCRbeta sequences available for analysis. Broader findings and caveats from the paper: No single strong signal or clonotype linked to IBD turned up in the results, so the idea that one exists was not supported. Compared with healthy twins, IBD patients shared fewer clonotypes with other individuals, and the difference was most pronounced in patients with signs of disease activity. Because patients received different immunosuppressive treatments, the repertoires may have picked up extra background noise and variability between individuals. No difference in repertoire similarity was observed between concordant and discordant twins, possibly owing to limited statistical power. TCRbeta repertoire diversity, by inverse Simpson index, was decreased in IBD patients compared with their healthy co-twins. Different T cell subtypes could not be distinguished in the analysis.

An approximately 2.6 ml peripheral blood sample was drawn into PAXgene tubes per donor and stored at -80°C. Without any T cell sorting, total RNA was extracted from whole blood using the PAXgene blood miRNA kit on an automated QIAcube. Peripheral blood from monozygotic twin pairs who were concordant or discordant for inflammatory bowel disease underwent deep TCRalpha and TCRbeta repertoire profiling using unique molecular barcoding. Smoking habits were recorded for all twin pairs, and individuals were classified as current, former or never smokers. As for this clonotype: This clone's antigen is unknown.

CDR1 KGHSH and CDR2 LQKENI are derived from the germline V gene. The cysteine opens and the phenylalanine closes a CDR3 of 15 amino acids. DNA for this receptor is not on file. Library construction relied on 5' RACE. For each TCR library, 3,000 to 4,000 ng of total RNA was used. cDNA was synthesized with SMARTScribe reverse transcriptase in eight separate reactions per sample. During cDNA synthesis, unique molecular identifiers containing a 6-nucleotide sample barcode were introduced by template switching. Amplification of TCRalpha and TCRbeta cDNA involved two nested PCRs of 16 and 9 cycles, and each PCR was followed by bead purification. Before amplification, the cDNA was treated with uracil DNA-glycosylase and purified using the QIAquick PCR purification kit. The second PCR added Illumina TruSeq-compatible adapters along with sample-specific barcodes. TapeStation and Qubit were used to check library quality and concentration, and 4.5 to 5 ng of each library was pooled. The pooled libraries were sequenced with 2 x 100 bp reads and custom sequencing primers on an Illumina HiSeq2500 single-index Rapid Run. As for the original processing: UMI-based consensus assembly with MiGEC version 1.2.6 was used to correct PCR and sequencing errors. V(D)J alignment, clonotype assembly and CDR3 extraction were performed with MiXCR version 2.1.1. Normalisation of gene usage, clonotype sharing and MAIT/NKT TCR abundance was achieved by analysing the top 1000, 10 000 and 20 000 clonotypes per sample. After downsampling to 27 000 UMIs, diversity was calculated as the inverse Simpson index using the vegan R package. Statistical testing used paired Mann-Whitney U tests on the discordant twin pairs and applied Benjamini-Hochberg correction for multiple testing. TCRdb reanalyzed the reads, keeping one entry per CDR3 protein sequence and omitting DNA. The V and J calls and clone size are TCRdb's, not the authors'. For this sample, the table gives just over 300,000 distinct CDR3 sequences. 5.6% of the sample lies in the top ten.

The chain was built from TRBV18 and TRBJ2-1. This TCR derives from a human donor with ulcerative colitis or Crohn's disease, or a healthy co-twin of an affected twin (not recorded which). Material: blood. Here the CDR3 is given as CASSSNRGSYNEQFF.